This T cell receptor (beta chain) was found in a study of fetal regulatory T cell absence and autoimmunity. About the research overall: Without clinical diabetes, IPEX patients showed exocrine pancreas autoimmunity.

The method was immunoSEQ multiplex PCR; TCRdb's version includes in-frame clones alone and lacks a portion of them. Of some 46,000 clones detected, about four fifths appear once; the ten largest clones hold approximately 0.45%. CDR1 is MNHNS and CDR2 is SASEGT in the germline V gene. There are 16 residues in the CDR3. After removal of 4 bases from V and 5 bases from J, the junction contained 9 bases not matched to a gene. This clone was counted a single time. The sample taken for sequencing was cord blood. This rearrangement joins TRBV6-1 to TRBJ2-3, with 10 bases fitting TRBD2. The TCR comes from a newborn boy with IPEX syndrome. As DNA, the CDR3 is TGTGCCAGCAGTGGGGGACTAGCGCCTTGGATAGATACGCAGTATTTT. This gives the protein CASSGGLAPWIDTQYF.